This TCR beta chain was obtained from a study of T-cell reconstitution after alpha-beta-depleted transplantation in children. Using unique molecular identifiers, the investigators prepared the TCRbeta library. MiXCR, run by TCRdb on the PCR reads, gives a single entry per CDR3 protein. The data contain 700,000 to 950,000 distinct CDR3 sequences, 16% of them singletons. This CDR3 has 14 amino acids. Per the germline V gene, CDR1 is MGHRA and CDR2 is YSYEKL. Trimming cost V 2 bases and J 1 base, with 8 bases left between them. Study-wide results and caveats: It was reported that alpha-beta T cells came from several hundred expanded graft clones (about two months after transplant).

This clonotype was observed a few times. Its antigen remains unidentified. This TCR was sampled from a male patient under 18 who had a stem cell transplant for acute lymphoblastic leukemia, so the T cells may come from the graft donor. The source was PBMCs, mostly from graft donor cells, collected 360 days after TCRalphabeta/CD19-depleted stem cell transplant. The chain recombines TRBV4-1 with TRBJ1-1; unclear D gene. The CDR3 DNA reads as TGCGCCAGCAGCCAACCTAGACAGAACACTGAAGCTTTCTTT. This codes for CASSQPRQNTEAFF.